The sample holds many counts of the clone carrying this T cell receptor beta chain. Its specificity is not known. In germline, CDR1 is MNHNS, CDR2 SASEGT. The CDR3 has 16 residues. After removal of 3 bases from V and 3 bases from J, the junction contained 4 bases not matched to a gene. The data belong to a study of CD8 T cells in ankylosing spondylitis. Study-wide results and limits: Clones linked to the disease showed a CD8+ phenotype. They occurred at relatively low frequencies in peripheral blood. Researchers reportedly found disease-linked clones significantly enriched in matched ankylosing spondylitis synovial fluid.

By quantitative 5'-RACE with molecular barcodes, the TCR beta libraries were made. TCRdb re-called the 5' RACE reads through MiXCR, storing one row per CDR3 protein. The sample holds around 130,000 distinct CDR3 sequences, approximately 9.7% seen once. The V call is TRBV6-1, the J call TRBJ2-7; 14 bases match TRBD2. Sequences were obtained from blood, either unsorted or a sorted T cell fraction (not recorded which). This sequence originates from a male donor with ankylosing spondylitis or in good health (not recorded which). CDR3 sequence (DNA): TGTGCCAGCAGTGACCCCGGGACTAGCGGGAGCTACGAGCAGTACTTC. It translates to CASSDPGTSGSYEQYF.